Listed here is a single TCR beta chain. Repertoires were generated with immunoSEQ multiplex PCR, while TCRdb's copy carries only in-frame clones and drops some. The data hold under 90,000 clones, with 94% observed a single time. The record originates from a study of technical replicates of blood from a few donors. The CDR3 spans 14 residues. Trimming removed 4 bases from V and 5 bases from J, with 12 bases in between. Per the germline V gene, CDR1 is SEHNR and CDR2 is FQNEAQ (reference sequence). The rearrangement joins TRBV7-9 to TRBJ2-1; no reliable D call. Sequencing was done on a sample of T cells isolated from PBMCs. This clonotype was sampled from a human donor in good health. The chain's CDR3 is CASSSGQVNNEQFF. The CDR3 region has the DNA TGTGCCAGCAGCTCCGGTCAGGTAAACAATGAGCAGTTCTTC.